This T cell receptor beta chain was sequenced during a study of blood T cell repertoires in COVID-19. Generated by immunoSEQ multiplex PCR, the TCRdb table keeps only in-frame clones and is missing some. The table has 200,000 to 300,000 clones, 70% to 90% seen once. Germline CDR1 LGHNA, CDR2 YSLEER. This CDR3 spans 17 amino acids. The V and J ends lost 0 bases and 1 base respectively, with 16 bases between them. Sequencing input: peripheral blood. The V and J genes are TRBV4-3 and TRBJ2-7; TRBD2 is a possible D gene (6 bases). This clonotype originated in a woman aged 55-70 years with COVID-19, enrolled during active disease. The DNA for the CDR3 is TGCGCCAGCAGCCAAGAACTAGGAGGGAGGAGTTCCTACGAGCAGTACTTC. Its translation is CASSQELGGRSSYEQYF.